This T cell receptor beta chain derives from a study of blood T cell repertoires in COVID-19. In the study overall: COVID-19 samples, acute and convalescent, were from the United States, Italy and Spain. The analysed material was cDNA or gDNA that came from T cells, B-cell-depleted T cells, or PBMCs.

The count of this clone is one. The CDR3 is 15 amino acids. From germline, CDR1 is LGHDT and CDR2 YNNKEL (reference sequence). The V end lost 3 bases, the J end lost 6 bases, and 16 bases lay between the germline ends. The table came from immunoSEQ multiplex PCR; TCRdb's copy has only in-frame clones and leaves some out. Seen here are fewer than 150,000 clones, roughly four fifths observed once, and the top ten hold around 13%. This TCR was recovered from a human donor in a cohort sampled during active COVID-19. The chain recombines TRBV3-1 (or the pseudogene TRBV3-2) with TRBJ2-3; tentative D call: TRBD2 (6 bases). The sequencing sample was made of peripheral blood. The CDR3 DNA is TGTGCCAGCAGCCACGGCGGGCCCCGGGGGGATACGCAGTATTTT. It is translated as CASSHGGPRGDTQYF.